This T cell receptor beta chain is drawn from a study of T cell repertoires in cytomegalovirus infection. From the reads, TCRdb called clonotypes with MiXCR, one entry per CDR3 protein. The sample comprises hundreds of thousands of distinct CDR3 sequences, around 30% of which are singletons, and 17% rests with the top ten. Trimming cost V 1 base and J 2 bases, with 10 bases left between them. CDR1 and CDR2 from the germline V gene are SGHKS and YYEKEE (reference sequence). CDR3 length equals 14 residues. In regard to this clonotype: Its cognate antigen is unknown.

The chain links TRBV5-5 to TRBJ2-7, with D uncertain. Specimen: cultured PBMCs, collected from culture after CMV antigen stimulation. This TCR was sampled from a human donor in good health (CMV status not recorded). Some clones in this sample may be carry-over from other donors' samples. This CDR3 is CASSLSAPTYEQYV. In DNA, the CDR3 is TGTGCCAGCAGCTTGTCGGCTCCAACCTACGAGCAGTACGTC.